Below, 6 T cell receptor beta chains from the same sample are listed, as sequenced in a study of blood T cell repertoires in COVID-19. Data came from immunoSEQ multiplex PCR; TCRdb stores just in-frame clones and leaves some out. The table shows around 250,000 clones, with approximately 83% occurring only once. The material sequenced was peripheral blood. All receptors come from a man in his thirties or forties who had recovered from COVID-19.

V and J are TRBV19 and TRBJ2-7; D not certain. Germline CDR1 LNHDA, CDR2 SQIVND (reference sequence). Trimming left V 6 bases short and J 6 bases short, with 18 bases between. This CDR3 is 14 amino acids long. CDR3 in DNA: TGTGCCAGTAGCCCTACGGAGAAGGTCCGCGAGCAGTACTTC. Amino acid sequence: CASSPTEKVREQYF.

The genes are TRBV28 and TRBJ1-2, with unresolved D. Germline-derived CDR1 and CDR2 are MDHEN and SYDVKM. This CDR3 has 17 residues. Trimming took off 4 bases at V and 2 bases at J, with 20 bases between the two ends. The CDR3, as DNA: TGTGCCAGCAGTTCCCTTCCCTGGCAGACATCCAACTATGGCTACACCTTC. Encoded protein: CASSSLPWQTSNYGYTF.

This clone was detected once. The J gene is TRBJ1-4, the V gene TRBV5-1, with a weak D call TRBD1 (6 bases). Germline-derived CDR1 and CDR2 are SGHRS and YFSETQ. The V gene lost 2 bases and the J gene lost 5 bases, with 10 bases spanning the gap. The CDR3 runs 14 residues. CDR3 in amino acids: CASSFRDINEKLFF. In nucleotides, the CDR3 is TGCGCCAGCAGCTTCCGGGACATAAATGAAAAACTGTTTTTT.

The chain recombines TRBV6-1 with TRBJ1-1, with 9 bases that match TRBD1. The germline V gene encodes CDR1 MNHNS and CDR2 SASEGT. Losses at the gene ends were 0 bases for V and 7 bases for J; bases not matched to a gene: 9. The CDR3 has 16 amino acids. The CDR3 is CASSEAQGQGGNEAFF. CDR3 in DNA: TGTGCCAGCAGTGAAGCGCAGGGACAGGGTGGTAATGAAGCTTTCTTT.

This sequence joins TRBV28 and TRBJ2-2, with D perhaps TRBD1 (6 bases). The CDR3 consists of 16 residues. V was clipped by 5 bases and J by 4 bases, with 17 bases between them. The germline V gene has CDR1 MDHEN and CDR2 SYDVKM. The CDR3 is CASSTPDRLVTGELFF. In DNA form, the CDR3 reads TGTGCCAGCAGTACTCCTGACAGGCTGGTCACCGGGGAGCTGTTTTTT.

The rearrangement uses TRBV5-1 and TRBJ2-1; 9 nucleotides agree with TRBD2. Germline V gives CDR1 SGHRS, CDR2 YFSETQ. V shed 4 bases, J shed 4 bases, and the junction held 9 bases outside the gene matches. The CDR3 sequence is 16 residues long. The DNA of the CDR3 is TGCGCCAGCAGCCCTTCGAGCGGGGGGTTATACAATGAGCAGTTCTTC. Translating gives CASSPSSGGLYNEQFF.